The 30 T cell receptor beta chains given below trace back to one sample, sequenced in a study of spatial heterogeneity in lung cancer. Study-level results: One measure, the expanded intratumoral alpha and beta TCR count, tracked tumor mutation counts.

The antigens these receptors bind are not known. As to time point: sample taken at primary tumor resection. One entry per CDR3 protein, called by TCRdb with MiXCR from the 5' RACE reads. The data contain roughly 7,700 distinct CDR3 sequences, more than 5% of them singletons. The material sequenced was lung tumor tissue, taken at surgery. These receptors originate from a male donor with early-stage non-small cell lung cancer.

The CDR3 loop reads CASSLVRAIGNTIYF. CDR3 bases: TGTGCCAGCAGCTTAGTCCGGGCGATCGGAAACACCATATATTTT. The J gene is TRBJ1-3, the V gene TRBV11-2; D remains ambiguous. Trimming left V 1 base short and J 4 bases short, with 11 bases between. The germline gives CDR1 SGHAT, CDR2 FQNNGV. The CDR3 totals 15 residues.

In this sample, this clonotype turned up many times. V and J are TRBV19 and TRBJ1-1, with 12 bases aligning to TRBD1. This CDR3 comprises 19 residues. With V trimmed by 2 bases and J by 0 bases, 10 bases remained unmatched. CDR1 and CDR2 (germline): LNHDA, SQIVND (reference sequence). The CDR3: CASSIRGTGGRGMNTEAFF. The CDR3 nucleotides read TGTGCCAGTAGTATAAGGGGGACAGGGGGCAGAGGCATGAACACTGAAGCTTTCTTT.

In this sample, this clonotype turned up many times. The chain is built from TRBV3-1 and TRBJ2-2; D ambiguous. Germline assignment: CDR1 LGHDT and CDR2 YNNKEL (reference sequence). The V end was cut by 4 bases, the J end by 6 bases, with 6 bases between. The CDR3 spans 12 residues. The CDR3 bases are TGTGCCAGCAGCCCCCTATCCGGGGAGCTGTTTTTT. Its protein is CASSPLSGELFF.

There are many counts of this clonotype. V is TRBV5-1 and J is TRBJ2-7; 9 bases are a match to TRBD1. V gave up 4 bases and J gave up 5 bases; unmatched junction bases: 4. CDR1 and CDR2 (germline): SGHRS, YFSETQ. The CDR3 extends over 13 amino acids. In DNA form, the CDR3 reads TGCGCCAGCAGCATCCGGGACAGGGACGAGCAGTACTTC. This sequence encodes CASSIRDRDEQYF.

This clonotype showed up many times. The J gene is TRBJ2-3, the V gene TRBV25-1; 10 bases fit TRBD2. From germline, CDR1 is MGHDK and CDR2 SYGVNS. V shed 4 bases, J shed 1 base, and the junction held 2 bases outside the gene matches. This CDR3 region has 15 residues. The CDR3 DNA follows: TGTGCCAGCAGTGGGACTAGCGGACGCACAGATACGCAGTATTTT. It codes for CASSGTSGRTDTQYF.

This clonotype has ten or more counts. This sequence joins TRBV6-5 and TRBJ2-3; perhaps TRBD1 as D (6 bases). Trimming left V 2 bases short and J 5 bases short, with 17 bases between. The CDR3 consists of 16 residues. Germline assignment: CDR1 MNHEY and CDR2 SVGAGI. The CDR3 DNA is TGTGCCAGCAGTTACCACCCCAGGGGCATCGGAGATACGCAGTATTTT. It encodes CASSYHPRGIGDTQYF.

This clonotype appeared many times. This chain connects TRBV20-1 to TRBJ2-1, with 7 bases aligning to TRBD2. From germline, CDR1 is DFQATT and CDR2 SNEGSKA (reference sequence). This CDR3 has 14 amino acids. The trim removed 6 bases at V and 2 bases at J, leaving 7 bases unmatched. CDR3 amino acids: CSAPALAAYNEQFF. CDR3 DNA: TGCAGTGCCCCGGCGCTAGCGGCCTACAATGAGCAGTTCTTC.

Many counts were recorded for this clonotype. The V and J genes are TRBV5-1 and TRBJ2-3; D perhaps matches TRBD1 (6 bases). Per germline, CDR1 SGHRS and CDR2 YFSETQ. The CDR3 spans 15 residues. V was cut by 1 base and J by 2 bases, with 11 bases left in between. The chain's CDR3 is CASSLTGTVTDTQYF. As DNA, the CDR3 is TGCGCCAGCAGCTTGACAGGGACGGTCACAGATACGCAGTATTTT.

This clonotype came up a few times. This chain joins TRBV2 and TRBJ2-3; D remains ambiguous. V was trimmed by 3 bases and J by 1 base, leaving 11 bases between them. Germline V CDR1 and CDR2: SNHLY, FYNNEI. CDR3 length: 15 amino acids. The CDR3 DNA reads TGTGCCAGCAGTGAGAGGCGGCTAGGCACAGATACGCAGTATTTT. It encodes CASSERRLGTDTQYF.

This clonotype was seen ten or more times. This chain connects TRBV11-2 to TRBJ2-3; 7 bases align to TRBD1. The CDR3 runs 16 residues. Germline V lookup: CDR1 SGHAT, CDR2 FQNNGV. Trimming at V came to 4 bases and at J to 0 bases, leaving 7 bases not matched to a gene. CDR3 sequence reads: CASSSRQGDSTDTQYF. Written as DNA, the CDR3 is TGTGCCAGCAGCTCCCGACAGGGTGATAGCACAGATACGCAGTATTTT.

This clonotype turned up a few times. This chain uses TRBV6-1 with TRBJ1-1, with unresolved D. The V gene's germline CDR1 is MNHNS and CDR2 SASEGT. The CDR3 is 13 residues long. V was trimmed by 3 bases and J by 6 bases, leaving 11 bases between them. CDR3 DNA: TGTGCCAGCAGTGATTCTCTTCGGGCTGAAGCTTTCTTT. The encoded protein is CASSDSLRAEAFF.

This clonotype was seen repeatedly, ten times or more. The chain uses TRBV20-1 and TRBJ1-2; TRBD1 might be the D (5 bases). Per the germline V gene, CDR1 is DFQATT and CDR2 is SNEGSKA (reference sequence). The CDR3 consists of 13 residues. Trimming shortened V by 3 bases and J by 5 bases, and 13 bases separated the two germline ends. Here the CDR3 DNA reads TGCAGTGCTAGGCCGGGACGGACATATGGCTACACCTTC. Residues: CSARPGRTYGYTF.

This clonotype was observed at least ten times. The rearrangement joins TRBV11-3 to TRBJ2-7; D is undetermined. This CDR3 region has 12 residues. Germline CDR1 and CDR2: SGHNT and YENEEA. With 5 bases removed from V and 1 base from J, the gap between germline ends came to 6 bases. The CDR3 nucleotides are TGTGCCAGCAGCCTGAATTCCTACGAGCAGTACTTC. This codes for CASSLNSYEQYF.

The gene calls are TRBV7-6 and TRBJ2-7, with D tentatively TRBD1 (5 bases). Trimming took 4 bases from V and 2 from J, leaving 9 bases between them. CDR1 is SGHVS, CDR2 FNYEAQ, per germline. This CDR3 region has 13 residues. CDR3 bases: TGTGCCAGCAGCTACGACAGACCCTACGAGCAGTACTTC. It translates to CASSYDRPYEQYF.

This clonotype was found many times. CDR3 region: CASSSILAKNIQYF. The CDR3 DNA is TGTGCCAGCAGCTCCATTTTAGCCAAAAACATTCAGTACTTC. V and J are TRBV7-2 and TRBJ2-4; no definite D call. This CDR3 region has 14 residues. The V end lost 4 bases, the J end lost 0 bases, and 7 bases lay between the germline ends. The V gene's germline CDR1 is SGHTA and CDR2 FQGNSA.

The chain links TRBV6-1 to TRBJ2-1, with D hard to call. The CDR3 is made up of 15 amino acids. Trimming took 3 bases from V and 3 from J, leaving 12 bases between them. CDR1 MNHNS and CDR2 SASEGT come from the germline V gene. DNA of the CDR3: TGTGCCAGCAGTGATAGCAGATCATTCTACAATGAGCAGTTCTTC. Translating it yields CASSDSRSFYNEQFF.

This clonotype was seen at least ten times. The V and J genes are TRBV6-5 and TRBJ1-6, with D perhaps TRBD1 (5 bases). V was pared by 11 bases and J by 8 bases, with 13 bases between. Germline V CDR1 and CDR2: MNHEY, SVGAGI. This CDR3 region has 12 residues. Here the CDR3 reads CASGVQDSPLHF. The DNA of the CDR3 is TGTGCCTCGGGGGTACAAGATTCACCCCTCCACTTT.

J is TRBJ1-4 and V is TRBV5-1; TRBD1 aligns across 9 bases. From germline, CDR1 is SGHRS and CDR2 YFSETQ. J lost 5 bases, V lost 6 bases, and 2 bases had no gene match. The CDR3 runs 13 residues. The CDR3 loop reads CASTGQGNEKLFF. CDR3 DNA: TGCGCCAGCACAGGACAGGGGAATGAAAAACTGTTTTTT.

This clonotype showed up many times. The chain employs TRBV4-1 and TRBJ1-2, with D maybe TRBD1 (5 bases). The V end lost 4 bases, the J end lost 7 bases, and 13 bases lay between the germline ends. The CDR3 length is 13 residues. CDR1 is MGHRA and CDR2 is YSYEKL in the germline V gene. Here the CDR3 DNA reads TGCGCCAGCAGCCGACCCCCAGGGACTGGCTACACCTTC. Translated, it gives CASSRPPGTGYTF.

The table lists this clonotype with many counts. The chain couples TRBV15 to TRBJ1-6; 7 nucleotides align to TRBD1. CDR3 length equals 16 residues. Germline V gene sequence: CDR1 LNHNV, CDR2 YYDKDF (reference sequence). The J segment lost 1 base and the V segment lost 6 bases, leaving 6 bases of the junction unmatched. CDR3 sequence reads: CATSRLQGSYNSPLHF. The CDR3 DNA follows: TGTGCCACCAGTCGTTTACAGGGGTCCTATAATTCACCCCTCCACTTT.

In this sample, this clonotype turned up many times. The chain uses TRBV21-1 and TRBJ2-1; the listed D gene, TRBD2, was not tested against the DNA. TRBV21-1 is described as a pseudogene. The CDR3 is 18 amino acids. The CDR3 DNA is TGTGCCAGCAGCTTCCGCGCTAGCGGCGGGGGGTCTACATATGAGCAGTTCTTC. This gives the protein CASSFRASGGGSTYEQFF.

The CDR3 here is CASRDSGGAYEQYF. CDR3 in DNA: TGTGCCAGCAGGGATAGCGGGGGCGCCTACGAGCAGTACTTC. The chain couples TRBV6-1 to TRBJ2-7, with 9 bases aligning to TRBD2. The CDR3 covers 14 residues. V lost 6 bases to trimming and J lost 2 bases; unmatched junction nucleotides: 5. Per germline, CDR1 MNHNS and CDR2 SASEGT.

This clonotype is medium-sized in the sample. The CDR3: CAISESENQPQHF. DNA of the CDR3: TGTGCCATCAGTGAGTCTGAAAATCAGCCCCAGCATTTT. V gene TRBV10-3 combines with J gene TRBJ1-5; no firm D call. The germline gives CDR1 ENHRY, CDR2 SYGVKD. The CDR3 runs to 13 residues. Deletions cut 0 bases from V and 4 bases from J, with 4 bases between.

By its share, this clonotype is medium-sized. The CDR3 is CASSSSGSSYEQYF. In nucleotides, the CDR3 is TGTGCCAGCAGCTCTAGCGGGAGCTCCTACGAGCAGTACTTC. The gene calls are TRBV7-2 and TRBJ2-7; 10 nucleotides match TRBD2. V lost 4 bases to trimming and J lost 0 bases; unmatched junction nucleotides: 0. CDR1 SGHTA and CDR2 FQGNSA come from the germline V gene. The CDR3 length is 14 residues.

This clonotype was counted ten times or more. The V and J genes are TRBV10-3 and TRBJ2-3, with D possibly TRBD1 on 6 matching bases. Germline V lookup: CDR1 ENHRY, CDR2 SYGVKD. CDR3 length: 17 residues. Trimming stripped 3 bases from V and 2 bases from J, with 18 bases between. The CDR3 reads CAISESRQGRFTDTQYF. CDR3 coding DNA: TGTGCCATCAGTGAAAGTCGGCAGGGGAGATTCACAGATACGCAGTATTTT.

This clonotype was detected many times. The V call is TRBV28, the J call TRBJ1-2, with D perhaps matching TRBD1 (5 bases). Germline values: CDR1 MDHEN, CDR2 SYDVKM. Between the trimmed V and J ends, which lost 6 bases and 5 bases, there was a span of 16 bases. CDR3 length: 14 residues. The CDR3 protein is CASRRAGSVYGYTF. The DNA for the CDR3 is TGTGCCAGCAGGAGGGCAGGGTCGGTTTATGGCTACACCTTC.

This clonotype was counted ten times or more. CDR3 DNA: TGTGCCAGCAGGGGACAGTACAATCAGCCCCAGCATTTT. Residues: CASRGQYNQPQHF. The rearrangement uses TRBV12-3 or TRBV12-4 and TRBJ1-5; TRBD1 matches 7 bases. V lost 6 bases and J lost 3; bases outside the gene matches: 2. This CDR3 contains 13 residues.

This clonotype was observed a handful of times. The gene calls are TRBV29-1 and TRBJ2-3; D remains unclear. V lost 3 bases and J 0 bases, leaving 7 bases between the germline ends. The CDR3 contains 13 residues. The germline V gene has CDR1 SQVTM and CDR2 ANQGSEA. The CDR3 is CSVDDLSTDTQYF. DNA for the CDR3: TGCAGCGTTGATGACCTTAGCACAGATACGCAGTATTTT.

The chain has TRBV29-1 and TRBJ2-2; D unresolved. This CDR3 has 14 residues. V shed 5 bases and J shed 3 bases, with 13 bases lying between them. Germline values: CDR1 SQVTM, CDR2 ANQGSEA. DNA of the CDR3: TGCAGCGTTATAACCCCCCACTACACCGGGGAGCTGTTTTTT. The encoded protein is CSVITPHYTGELFF.

This clonotype was counted at least ten times. The V and J genes are TRBV12-3 or TRBV12-4 and TRBJ1-6; D is unclear. This CDR3 contains 17 residues. The V gene lost 6 bases and the J gene lost 0 bases, with 15 bases spanning the gap. The CDR3 coding sequence is TGTGCCAGCAGCTCCAGTGCAAAAGGCTCCTATAATTCACCCCTCCACTTT. Its protein product is CASSSSAKGSYNSPLHF.